This T cell receptor (beta chain) was captured by sequencing in a study of T cell responses to AZD1222 COVID-19 vaccine. General study findings and limits: All repertoire sampling was performed exclusively after the peak T cell response. Nearly half of spike-specific TCRs reportedly go after variant regions that carry no mutations. Spike was spanned by vaccine-associated CD4 TCRs, which were dominant at 160-218 and 743-854. At baseline, seropositivity was found in only six or seven AZD1222 recipients.

Produced via immunoSEQ multiplex PCR; TCRdb's table is partial and in-frame only. The profile shows 95,000 to 120,000 clones, around nine tenths of them singletons. For this clone: What it binds is not known.

From germline, CDR1 is ENHRY and CDR2 SYGVKD. Trimming took 3 bases from V and 0 from J, leaving 11 bases between them. The CDR3 is 15 residues long. The sequence was collected from an adult in good health. The J gene is TRBJ1-1, the V gene TRBV10-3; TRBD1 might be the D (6 bases). Here the sequenced sample was peripheral blood, taken on day 0 of MenACWY control vaccination. CDR3 loop: CAISESTGMNTEAFF. The CDR3 region has the DNA TGTGCCATCAGTGAATCTACAGGGATGAACACTGAAGCTTTCTTT.